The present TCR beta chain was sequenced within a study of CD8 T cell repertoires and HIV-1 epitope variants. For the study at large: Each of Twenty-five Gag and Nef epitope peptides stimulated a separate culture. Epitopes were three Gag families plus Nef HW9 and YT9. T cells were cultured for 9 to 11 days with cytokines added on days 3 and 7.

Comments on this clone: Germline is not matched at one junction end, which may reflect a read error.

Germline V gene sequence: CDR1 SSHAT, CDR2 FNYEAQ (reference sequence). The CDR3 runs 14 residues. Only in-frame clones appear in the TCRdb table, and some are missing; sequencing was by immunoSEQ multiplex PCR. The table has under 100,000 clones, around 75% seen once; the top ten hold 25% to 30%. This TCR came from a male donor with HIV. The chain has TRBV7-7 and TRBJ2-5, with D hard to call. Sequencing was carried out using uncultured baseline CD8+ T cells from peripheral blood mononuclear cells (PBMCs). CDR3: CASSSLDFQETQYF. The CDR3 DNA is TGTGCTAGCAGCTCTCTAGATTTCCAAGAGACCCAGTACTTC.